This TCR beta chain appears in the sequencing data of a study of blood T cell repertoires in COVID-19. The wider study: From the United States, Italy and Spain came samples of acute and convalescent COVID-19. T cells, B-cell-depleted T cells, or PBMCs provided the cDNA or gDNA that served as material.

How the authors handled the data: Estimated nucleated cell counts came from reference gene primer amplification. The method was immunoSEQ multiplex PCR; TCRdb's version includes in-frame clones alone and lacks a portion of them. D and trimming come from the DNA, and the V and J calls and clone size come from that table. The repertoire includes about 140,000 clones, approximately 88% of them detected once, and about 5% sits in the top ten. Looked up from germline, CDR1 is LGHDT and CDR2 is YNNKEL (reference sequence). The V segment lost 2 bases and the J segment 1 base; nucleotides outside the gene matches: 8. The CDR3 is 19 residues long.

This rearrangement joins TRBV3-1 (or the pseudogene TRBV3-2) to TRBJ2-2; the match to TRBD2 covers 12 bases. Material for sequencing was peripheral blood. The sequence was collected from a human donor in a cohort sampled during active COVID-19. CDR3 loop: CASSQQTSGGTLNTGELFF. The CDR3 DNA follows: TGTGCCAGCAGCCAACAAACTAGCGGGGGGACCTTGAACACCGGGGAGCTGTTTTTT.